Below are 9 T cell receptor beta chains sequenced from a single sample in a study of blood T cell repertoires in COVID-19. Sequencing used immunoSEQ multiplex PCR; TCRdb keeps in-frame clones, though not all of them. The profile shows roughly 70,000 clones, around 88% of them singletons. Source material: peripheral blood. The receptor source for this set is a man older than 75 with COVID-19, enrolled during active disease.

This chain uses TRBV7-6 with TRBJ2-5; TRBD2 matches at 9 bases. Losses at the gene ends were 3 bases for V and 1 base for J; bases not matched to a gene: 3. Germline loops: CDR1 SGHVS, CDR2 FNYEAQ. The CDR3 contains 15 residues. In DNA, the CDR3 is TGTGCCAGCAGCTTCCTGACTAGCGGCCAAGAGACCCAGTACTTC. This sequence encodes CASSFLTSGQETQYF.

The rearrangement uses TRBV14 and TRBJ1-5; perhaps TRBD1 as D (6 bases). The V end lost 1 base, the J end lost 3 bases, and 7 bases lay between the germline ends. Germline-derived CDR1 and CDR2 are SGHDN and FVKESK. The CDR3 has 14 residues. As DNA, the CDR3 is TGTGCCAGCAGCCAAGCAGGGGTCAATCAGCCCCAGCATTTT. It codes for CASSQAGVNQPQHF.

J is TRBJ1-5 and V is TRBV19; D not certain. Germline CDR1 is LNHDA and CDR2 is SQIVND (reference sequence). The V end lost 10 bases, the J end lost 2 bases, and 21 bases lay between the germline ends. This CDR3 contains 16 residues. The CDR3, as DNA: TGTGCCACCAACCGACGGGTGGCGGGTGGCAATCAGCCCCAGCATTTT. This sequence encodes CATNRRVAGGNQPQHF.

The V call is TRBV7-9, the J call TRBJ2-5; 7 positions agree with TRBD1. The CDR3 is made up of 14 amino acids. Germline V gene lookup returns CDR1 SEHNR and CDR2 FQNEAQ (reference sequence). V shed 5 bases, J shed 0 bases, and the junction held 3 bases outside the gene matches. Here the CDR3 reads CASSIGTDQETQYF. In nucleotides, the CDR3 is TGTGCCAGCAGCATCGGGACAGACCAAGAGACCCAGTACTTC.

The CDR3 loop is CASSVGTRTYNEQFF. CDR3 DNA: TGTGCCAGCAGCGTAGGGACTAGGACCTACAATGAGCAGTTCTTC. This chain connects TRBV9 to TRBJ2-1, with 7 nucleotides matching TRBD2. V trimming: 0 bases; J trimming: 2 bases; junction bases outside the gene matches: 2. Looked up from germline, CDR1 is SGDLS and CDR2 is YYNGEE. This CDR3 is 15 amino acids long. The full variable domain, completed using reference TRBV9 and TRBJ2-1, is DSGVTQTPKHLITATGQRVTLRCSPRSGDLSVYWYQQSLDQGLQFLIQYYNGEERAKGNILERFSAQQFPDLHSELNLSSLELGDSALYFCASSVGTRTYNEQFFGPGTRLTVL.

The chain couples TRBV7-2 to TRBJ2-1; 10 bases are a match to TRBD2. In germline, CDR1 is SGHTA, CDR2 FQGNSA. This CDR3 region has 15 residues. With 5 bases clipped from V and 4 bases from J, the junction kept 5 bases outside the gene matches. The CDR3 region has the DNA TGTGCCAGCAGCCCCGGGACTAGCGTATACAATGAGCAGTTCTTC. Protein product: CASSPGTSVYNEQFF.

The genes are TRBV3-1 (or the pseudogene TRBV3-2) and TRBJ2-6, with TRBD1 matching over 10 bases. Germline V lookup: CDR1 LGHDT, CDR2 YNNKEL (reference sequence). The CDR3 contains 20 residues. The junction had 12 bases not matched to a gene; V was cut back by 4 bases and J by 0 bases. The CDR3 reads CASSPIWTGGGLSGANVLTF. The CDR3, as DNA: TGTGCCAGCAGCCCCATTTGGACAGGGGGGGGCCTCTCTGGGGCCAACGTCCTGACTTTC.

The CDR3 protein is CASSLLGSGWIAEQYF. The CDR3 DNA is TGTGCCAGCAGCTTACTCGGATCAGGGTGGATAGCCGAGCAGTACTTC. The chain joins TRBV11-2 to TRBJ2-7; maybe TRBD1 (5 bases). Germline CDR1 and CDR2: SGHAT and FQNNGV. The CDR3 is made up of 16 amino acids. V was clipped by 2 bases and J by 6 bases, with 20 bases between them.

This clone was seen just once. The chain joins TRBV6-6 to TRBJ2-3; 10 bases align to TRBD2. Germline assignment: CDR1 MNHNY and CDR2 SVGAGI (reference sequence). Trimming took 3 bases from V and 4 from J; bases not matched to a gene: 1. The CDR3 spans 14 residues. CDR3 sequence: CASSYSGGSDTQYF. CDR3 coding DNA: TGTGCCAGCAGTTATAGCGGGGGGTCAGATACGCAGTATTTT.